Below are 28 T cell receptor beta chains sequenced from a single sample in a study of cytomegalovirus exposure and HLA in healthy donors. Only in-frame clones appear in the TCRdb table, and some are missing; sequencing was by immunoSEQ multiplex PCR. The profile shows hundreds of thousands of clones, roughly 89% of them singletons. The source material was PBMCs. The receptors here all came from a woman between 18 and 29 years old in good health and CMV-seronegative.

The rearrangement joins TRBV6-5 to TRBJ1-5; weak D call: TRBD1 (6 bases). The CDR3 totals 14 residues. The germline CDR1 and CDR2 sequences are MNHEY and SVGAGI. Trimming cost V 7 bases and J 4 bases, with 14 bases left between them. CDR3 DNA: TGTGCCAGCACCAAGTGGCAGGGGAATCAGCCCCAGCATTTT. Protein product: CASTKWQGNQPQHF.

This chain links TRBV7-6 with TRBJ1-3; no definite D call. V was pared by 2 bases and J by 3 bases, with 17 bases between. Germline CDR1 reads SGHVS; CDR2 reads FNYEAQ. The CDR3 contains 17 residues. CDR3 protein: CASSLKAPRTVGNTIYF. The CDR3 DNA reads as TGTGCCAGCAGCTTAAAGGCCCCCCGGACTGTTGGAAACACCATATATTTT.

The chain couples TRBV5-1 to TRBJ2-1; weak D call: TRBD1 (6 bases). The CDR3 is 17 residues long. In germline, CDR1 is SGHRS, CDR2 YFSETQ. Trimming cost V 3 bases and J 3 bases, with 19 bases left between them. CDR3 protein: CASSSRLQFRGYNEQFF. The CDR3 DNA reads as TGCGCCAGCAGCTCCCGGTTGCAGTTCAGGGGCTACAATGAGCAGTTCTTC.

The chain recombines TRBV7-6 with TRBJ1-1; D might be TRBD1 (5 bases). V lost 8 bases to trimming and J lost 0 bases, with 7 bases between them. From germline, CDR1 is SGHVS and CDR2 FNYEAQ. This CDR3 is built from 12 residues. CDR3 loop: CASSGVNTEAFF. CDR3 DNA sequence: TGTGCCAGCTCGGGGGTGAACACTGAAGCTTTCTTT.

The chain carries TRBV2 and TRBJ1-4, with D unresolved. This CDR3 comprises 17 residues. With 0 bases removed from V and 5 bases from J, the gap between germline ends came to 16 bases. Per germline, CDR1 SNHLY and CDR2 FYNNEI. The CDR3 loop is CASSEAAAGGWNEKLFF. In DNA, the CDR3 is TGTGCCAGCAGTGAAGCAGCGGCCGGCGGGTGGAATGAAAAACTGTTTTTT.

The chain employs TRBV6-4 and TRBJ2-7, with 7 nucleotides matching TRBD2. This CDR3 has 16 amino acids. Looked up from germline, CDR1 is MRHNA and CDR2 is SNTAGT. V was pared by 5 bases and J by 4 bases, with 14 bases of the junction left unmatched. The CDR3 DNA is TGTGCCAGCAGTCCCAATGGGGGGGACGGATTTTACGAGCAGTACTTC. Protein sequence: CASSPNGGDGFYEQYF.

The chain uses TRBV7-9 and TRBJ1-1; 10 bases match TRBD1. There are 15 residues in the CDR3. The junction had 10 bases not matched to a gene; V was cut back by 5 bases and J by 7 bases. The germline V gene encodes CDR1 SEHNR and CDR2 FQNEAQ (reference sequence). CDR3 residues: CASSPPGTGVDEAFF. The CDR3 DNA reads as TGTGCCAGCAGCCCTCCCGGGACAGGGGTAGATGAAGCTTTCTTT.

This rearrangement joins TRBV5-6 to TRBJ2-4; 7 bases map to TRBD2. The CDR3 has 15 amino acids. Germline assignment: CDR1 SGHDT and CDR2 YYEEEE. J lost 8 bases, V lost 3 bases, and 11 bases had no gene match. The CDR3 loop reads CASSSPGLYDDIQYF. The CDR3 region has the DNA TGTGCCAGCAGCTCCCCGGGACTATACGATGACATTCAGTACTTC.

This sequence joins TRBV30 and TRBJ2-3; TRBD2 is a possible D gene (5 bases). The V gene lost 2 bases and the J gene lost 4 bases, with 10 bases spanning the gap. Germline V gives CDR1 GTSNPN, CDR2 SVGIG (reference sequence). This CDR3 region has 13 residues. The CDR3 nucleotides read TGTGCCTGGAGTAACAGCGGCTCAGATACGCAGTATTTT. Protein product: CAWSNSGSDTQYF.

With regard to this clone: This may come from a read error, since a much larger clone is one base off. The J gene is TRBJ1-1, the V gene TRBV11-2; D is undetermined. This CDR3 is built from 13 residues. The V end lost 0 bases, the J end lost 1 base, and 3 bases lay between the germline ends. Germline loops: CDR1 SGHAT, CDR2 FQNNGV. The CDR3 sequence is CASSLDRNTEAFF. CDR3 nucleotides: TGTGCCAGCAGCTTAGACCGGAACACTGAAGCTTTCTTT.

The CDR3 DNA follows: TGTGCCAGCTCTCCGGAGGACAGGGGTGCAGATACGCAGTATTTT. Residues: CASSPEDRGADTQYF. The rearrangement uses TRBV18 and TRBJ2-3, with TRBD1 identical over 9 bases. Per germline, CDR1 KGHSH and CDR2 LQKENI. This CDR3 has 15 amino acids. The V and J ends lost 6 bases and 4 bases, in that order; junction bases with no gene match: 8.

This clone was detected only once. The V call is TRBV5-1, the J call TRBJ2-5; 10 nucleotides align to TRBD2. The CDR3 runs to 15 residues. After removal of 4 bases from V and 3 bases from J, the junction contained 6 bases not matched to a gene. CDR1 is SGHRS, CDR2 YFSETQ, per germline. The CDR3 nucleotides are TGCGCCAGCAGCCGGACTAGCGGCCAGGAAGAGACCCAGTACTTC. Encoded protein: CASSRTSGQEETQYF.

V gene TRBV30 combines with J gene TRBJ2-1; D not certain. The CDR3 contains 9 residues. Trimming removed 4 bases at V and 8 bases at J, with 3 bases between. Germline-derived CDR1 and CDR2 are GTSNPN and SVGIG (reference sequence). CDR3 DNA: TGTGCCTGGACCGATGAGCAGTTCTTC. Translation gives CAWTDEQFF.

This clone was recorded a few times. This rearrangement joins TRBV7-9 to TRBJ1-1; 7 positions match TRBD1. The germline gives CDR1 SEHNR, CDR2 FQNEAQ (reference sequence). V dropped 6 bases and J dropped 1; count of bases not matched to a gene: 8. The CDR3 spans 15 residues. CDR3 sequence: CASSLIRGRNTEAFF. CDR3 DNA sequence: TGTGCCAGCAGTCTAATCAGGGGGAGGAACACTGAAGCTTTCTTT.

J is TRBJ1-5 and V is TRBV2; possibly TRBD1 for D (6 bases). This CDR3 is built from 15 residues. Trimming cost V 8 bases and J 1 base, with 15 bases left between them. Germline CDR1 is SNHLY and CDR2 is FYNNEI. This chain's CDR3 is CASGPWGQSNQPQHF. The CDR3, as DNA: TGTGCCAGCGGGCCCTGGGGGCAGAGCAATCAGCCCCAGCATTTT.

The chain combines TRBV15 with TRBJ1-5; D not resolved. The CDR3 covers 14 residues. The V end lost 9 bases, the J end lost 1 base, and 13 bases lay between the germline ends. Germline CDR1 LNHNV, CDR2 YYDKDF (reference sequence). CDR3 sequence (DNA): TGTGCCACAAGATCGGAGTTCAGCAATCAGCCCCAGCATTTT. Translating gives CATRSEFSNQPQHF.

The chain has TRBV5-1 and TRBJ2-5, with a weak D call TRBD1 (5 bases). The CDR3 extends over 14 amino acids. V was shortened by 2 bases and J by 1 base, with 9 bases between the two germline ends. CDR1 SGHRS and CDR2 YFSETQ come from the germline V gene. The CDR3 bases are TGCGCCAGCAGCTTCATAGGGGTCCAAGAGACCCAGTACTTC. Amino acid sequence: CASSFIGVQETQYF.

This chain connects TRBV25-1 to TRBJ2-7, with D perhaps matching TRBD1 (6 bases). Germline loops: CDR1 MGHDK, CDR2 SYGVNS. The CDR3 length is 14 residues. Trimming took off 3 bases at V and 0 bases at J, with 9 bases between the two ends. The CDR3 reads CASSDSQGSYEQYF. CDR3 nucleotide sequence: TGTGCCAGCAGTGATTCACAGGGCTCCTACGAGCAGTACTTC.

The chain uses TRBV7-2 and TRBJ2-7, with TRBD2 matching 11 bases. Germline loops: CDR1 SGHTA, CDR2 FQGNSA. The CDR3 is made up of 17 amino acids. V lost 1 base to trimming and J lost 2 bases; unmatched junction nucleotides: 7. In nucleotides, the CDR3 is TGTGCCAGCAGCTTAGTTACGGTGACTAGCGGGGCCTACGAGCAGTACTTC. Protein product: CASSLVTVTSGAYEQYF.

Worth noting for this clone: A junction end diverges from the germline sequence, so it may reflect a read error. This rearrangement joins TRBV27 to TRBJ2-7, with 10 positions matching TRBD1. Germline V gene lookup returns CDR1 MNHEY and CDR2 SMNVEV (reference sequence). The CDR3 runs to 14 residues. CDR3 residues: CASSWDRGSSEQYF. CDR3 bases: TGTGCCAGCAGTTGGGACAGGGGTTCCTCCGAGCAGTACTTC.

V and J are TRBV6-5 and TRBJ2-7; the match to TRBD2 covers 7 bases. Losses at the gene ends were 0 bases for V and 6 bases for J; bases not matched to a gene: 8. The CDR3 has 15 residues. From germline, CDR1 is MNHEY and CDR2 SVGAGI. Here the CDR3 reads CASSYSMGGVGEQYF. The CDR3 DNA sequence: TGTGCCAGCAGTTACTCTATGGGGGGGGTAGGCGAGCAGTACTTC.

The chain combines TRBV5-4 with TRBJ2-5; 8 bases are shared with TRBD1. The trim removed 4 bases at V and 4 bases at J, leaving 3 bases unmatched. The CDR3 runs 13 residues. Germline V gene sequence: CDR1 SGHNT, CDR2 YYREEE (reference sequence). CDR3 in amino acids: CASSQQGGETQYF. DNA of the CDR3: TGTGCCAGCAGCCAACAGGGGGGAGAGACCCAGTACTTC.

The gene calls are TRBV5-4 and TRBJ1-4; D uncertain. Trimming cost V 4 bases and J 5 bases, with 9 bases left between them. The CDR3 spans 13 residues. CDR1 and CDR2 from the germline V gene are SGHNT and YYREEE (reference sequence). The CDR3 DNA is TGTGCCAGCAGCCCTAGCGAAAATGAAAAACTGTTTTTT. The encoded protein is CASSPSENEKLFF.

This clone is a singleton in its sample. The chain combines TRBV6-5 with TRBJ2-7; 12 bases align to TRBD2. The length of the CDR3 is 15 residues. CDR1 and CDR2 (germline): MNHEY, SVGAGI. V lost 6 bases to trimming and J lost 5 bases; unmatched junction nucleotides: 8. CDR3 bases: TGTGCCAGCAGATACCTAGCGGGGGGGCCCCACGAGCAGTACTTC. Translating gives CASRYLAGGPHEQYF.

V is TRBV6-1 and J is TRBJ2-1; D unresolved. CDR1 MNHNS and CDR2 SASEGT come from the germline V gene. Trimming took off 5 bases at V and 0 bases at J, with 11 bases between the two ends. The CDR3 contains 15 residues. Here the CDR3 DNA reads TGTGCCAGCAGTCCCCGACATAGCTCCTACAATGAGCAGTTCTTC. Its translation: CASSPRHSSYNEQFF.

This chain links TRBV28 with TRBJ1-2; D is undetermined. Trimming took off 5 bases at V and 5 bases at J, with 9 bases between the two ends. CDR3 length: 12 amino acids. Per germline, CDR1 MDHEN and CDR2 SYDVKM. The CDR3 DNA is TGTGCCAGCAGTCAAGAGGAGTATGGCTACACCTTC. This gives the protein CASSQEEYGYTF.

CDR3 bases: TGCGCCAGCAGCTACTCGCGGCAGGGGATAACCTACGAGCAGTACTTC. Translating it yields CASSYSRQGITYEQYF. The rearrangement joins TRBV5-1 to TRBJ2-7; tentative D call: TRBD1 (6 bases). The V gene's germline CDR1 is SGHRS and CDR2 YFSETQ. The CDR3 length is 16 residues. The germline V and J ends were trimmed by 3 bases and 2 bases, with 18 bases remaining between them.

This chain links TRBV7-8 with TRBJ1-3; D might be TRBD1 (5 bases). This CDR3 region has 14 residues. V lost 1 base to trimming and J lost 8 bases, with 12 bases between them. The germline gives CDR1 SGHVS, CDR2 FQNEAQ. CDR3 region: CASSLVPGWDTIYF. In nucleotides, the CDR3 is TGTGCCAGCAGCTTAGTGCCAGGGTGGGACACCATATATTTT.